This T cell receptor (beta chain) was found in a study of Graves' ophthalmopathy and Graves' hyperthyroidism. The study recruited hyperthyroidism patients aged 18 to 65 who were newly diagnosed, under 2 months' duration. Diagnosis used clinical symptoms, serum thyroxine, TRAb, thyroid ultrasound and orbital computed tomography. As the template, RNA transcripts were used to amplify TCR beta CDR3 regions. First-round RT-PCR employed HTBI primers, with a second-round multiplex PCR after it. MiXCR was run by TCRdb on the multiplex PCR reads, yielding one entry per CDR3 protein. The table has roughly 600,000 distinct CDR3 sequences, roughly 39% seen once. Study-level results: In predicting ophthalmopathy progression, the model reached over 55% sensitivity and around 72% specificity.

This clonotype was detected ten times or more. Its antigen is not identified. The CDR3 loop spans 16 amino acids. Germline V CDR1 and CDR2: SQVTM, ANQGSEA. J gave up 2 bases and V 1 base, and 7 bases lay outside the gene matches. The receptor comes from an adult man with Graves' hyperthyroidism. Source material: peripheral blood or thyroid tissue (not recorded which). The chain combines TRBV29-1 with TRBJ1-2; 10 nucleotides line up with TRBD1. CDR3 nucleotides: TGCAGCGTTGAAGCGAATAGGGACAGGGGAAACTATGGCTACACCTTC. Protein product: CSVEANRDRGNYGYTF.